This is a list of T cell receptor beta chains from one sample in a study of T-cell memory formation after mild COVID-19. TCRdb independently ran MiXCR on the 5' RACE reads; one entry per CDR3 protein. Of about 290,000 distinct CDR3 sequences in the sample, approximately 16% are singletons; the top ten hold 22%. The sequenced material came from PBMCs or a T cell subset sorted from them (not recorded which). Receptor source: a young man who had mild COVID-19 (a few samples of this study predate the infection). Cell type and time point are not known. The CDR3 runs from the conserved cysteine through the conserved F or W. A D gene is named only where the DNA matches it firmly. For some rows the clone size is stated as once, few or many, or as a class when expanded; others skip it.

TRBV5-1	TRBJ1-1	TRBD1	few	CASSLITGETEAFF	TGCGCCAGCAGCTTGATCACAGGGGAAACTGAAGCTTTCTTT
TRBV20-1	TRBJ2-1	-	-	CSATPGRDESGRSNEQFF	TGCAGTGCTACGCCGGGACGGGACGAGAGCGGTCGATCCAATGAGCAGTTCTTC
TRBV4-1	TRBJ1-1	-	-	CASSLVVGKGTEAFF	TGCGCCAGCAGCCTGGTAGTTGGGAAGGGGACTGAAGCTTTCTTT
TRBV4-1	TRBJ1-6	TRBD1	-	CASSQLDRGGGDSPLHF	TGCGCCAGCAGCCAACTGGACAGGGGCGGTGGAGATTCACCCCTCCACTTT
TRBV7-8	TRBJ2-1	TRBD2	-	CASSLASGRADEQFF	TGTGCCAGCAGCTTAGCCAGCGGGAGGGCCGATGAGCAGTTCTTC
TRBV4-3	TRBJ2-5	-	few	CASSQDRRGPVGETQYF	TGCGCCAGCAGCCAAGACCGGAGGGGGCCGGTAGGGGAGACCCAGTACTTC
TRBV19	TRBJ2-5	-	-	CATDGAGGQGTQYF	TGTGCCACCGATGGGGCCGGGGGTCAAGGGACCCAGTACTTC
TRBV11-1	TRBJ2-5	TRBD2	few	CASSLRLSGGEQETQYF	TGTGCCAGCAGCTTACGGCTTAGCGGGGGGGAACAAGAGACCCAGTACTTC
TRBV7-3	TRBJ1-5	-	few	CASSLTYNQPQHF	TGTGCCAGCAGCTTAACGTACAATCAGCCCCAGCATTTT
TRBV5-1	TRBJ2-3	-	few	CASSPRDTGRDTQYF	TGCGCCAGCAGCCCCCGAGACACCGGAAGAGATACGCAGTATTTT
TRBV7-6	TRBJ2-3	-	once	CASSRTLSDADTQYF	TGTGCCAGCAGCCGGACTCTCTCAGACGCAGATACGCAGTATTTT
TRBV5-1	TRBJ2-7	-	many	CASSRDRPYEQYF	TGCGCCAGCAGCCGTGACAGACCCTACGAGCAGTACTTC
TRBV24-1	TRBJ2-1	-	few	CATSDYGVEEQFF	TGTGCCACCAGTGATTACGGGGTCGAGGAGCAGTTCTTC
TRBV10-3	TRBJ2-3	TRBD2	-	CAISPLGGVSDTQYF	TGTGCCATCAGCCCCCTGGGGGGGGTCTCCGATACGCAGTATTTT
TRBV3-1	TRBJ2-1	TRBD2	few	CASSHRGGSSYNEQFF	TGTGCCAGCAGCCACCGGGGCGGGAGCTCCTACAATGAGCAGTTCTTC
TRBV6-1	TRBJ1-5	-	-	CASSEGYNQPQHF	TGTGCCAGCAGTGAGGGGTACAATCAGCCCCAGCATTTT
TRBV5-5	TRBJ2-1	TRBD1	few	CACAGTDYNEQFF	TGTGCCTGCGCCGGGACAGACTACAATGAGCAGTTCTTC
TRBV21-1	TRBJ1-1	-	few	CASSKGRTDYTEAFF	TGTGCCAGCAGCAAAGGGAGGACCGACTACACTGAAGCTTTCTTT
TRBV6-6	TRBJ2-1	TRBD2	few	CASSGSGTPEQFF	TGTGCCAGCAGTGGTAGCGGGACCCCTGAGCAGTTCTTC
TRBV6-5	TRBJ1-2	TRBD1	few	CASSYGTGGGYTF	TGTGCCAGCAGTTATGGGACAGGCGGTGGCTACACCTTC
TRBV4-1	TRBJ1-1	-	few	CASSHVPGRRMNTEAFF	TGCGCCAGCAGCCATGTGCCGGGACGGCGGATGAACACTGAAGCTTTCTTT
TRBV7-2	TRBJ2-3	-	-	CASSLGPVADTQYF	TGTGCCAGCAGCTTAGGCCCTGTTGCAGATACGCAGTATTTT